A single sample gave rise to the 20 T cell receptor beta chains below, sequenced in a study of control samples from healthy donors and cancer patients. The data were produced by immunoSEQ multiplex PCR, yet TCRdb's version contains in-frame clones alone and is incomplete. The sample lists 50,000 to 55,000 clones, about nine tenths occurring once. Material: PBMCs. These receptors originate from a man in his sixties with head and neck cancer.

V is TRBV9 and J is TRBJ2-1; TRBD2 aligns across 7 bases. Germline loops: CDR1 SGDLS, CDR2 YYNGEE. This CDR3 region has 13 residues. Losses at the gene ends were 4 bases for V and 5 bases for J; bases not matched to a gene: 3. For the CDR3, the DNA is TGTGCCAGCAGCAGACTAGCCGACAATGAGCAGTTCTTC. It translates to CASSRLADNEQFF. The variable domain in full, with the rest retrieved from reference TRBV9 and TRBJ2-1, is DSGVTQTPKHLITATGQRVTLRCSPRSGDLSVYWYQQSLDQGLQFLIQYYNGEERAKGNILERFSAQQFPDLHSELNLSSLELGDSALYFCASSRLADNEQFFGPGTRLTVL.

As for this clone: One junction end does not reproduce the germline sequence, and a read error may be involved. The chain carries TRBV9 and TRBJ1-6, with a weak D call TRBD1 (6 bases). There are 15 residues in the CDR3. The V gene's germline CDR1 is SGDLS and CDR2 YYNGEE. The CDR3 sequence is CASSVGSGGDSPLHF. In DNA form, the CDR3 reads TGTGCCAGCAGTGTAGGGAGCGGGGGCGATTCACCCCTCCACTTT.

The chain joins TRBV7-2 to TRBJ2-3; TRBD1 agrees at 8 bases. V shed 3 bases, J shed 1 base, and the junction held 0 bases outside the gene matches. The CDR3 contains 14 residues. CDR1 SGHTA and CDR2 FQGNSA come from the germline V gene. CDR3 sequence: CASSLGQGTDTQYF. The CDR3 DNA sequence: TGTGCCAGCAGCTTGGGACAGGGCACAGATACGCAGTATTTT.

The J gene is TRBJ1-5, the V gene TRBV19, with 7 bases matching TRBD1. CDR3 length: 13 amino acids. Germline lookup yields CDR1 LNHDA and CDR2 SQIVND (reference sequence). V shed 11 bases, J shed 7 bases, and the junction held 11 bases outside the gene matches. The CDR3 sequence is CASAGDRQQPQHF. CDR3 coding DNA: TGTGCCTCAGCTGGGGACAGACAACAGCCCCAGCATTTT.

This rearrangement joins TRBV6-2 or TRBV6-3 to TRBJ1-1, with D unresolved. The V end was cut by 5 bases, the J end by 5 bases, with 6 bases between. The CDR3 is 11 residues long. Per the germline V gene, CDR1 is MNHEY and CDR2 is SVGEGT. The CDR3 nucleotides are TGTGCCAGCAGTCGGGTGACTGAAGCTTTCTTT. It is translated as CASSRVTEAFF.

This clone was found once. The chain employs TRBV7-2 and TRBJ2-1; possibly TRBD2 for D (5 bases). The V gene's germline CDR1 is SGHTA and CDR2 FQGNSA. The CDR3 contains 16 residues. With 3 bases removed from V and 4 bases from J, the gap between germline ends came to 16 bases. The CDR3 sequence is CASSLTLDYTYNEQFF. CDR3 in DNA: TGTGCCAGCAGCTTGACGCTAGACTACACGTACAATGAGCAGTTCTTC. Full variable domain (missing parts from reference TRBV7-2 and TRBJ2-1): GAGVSQSPSNKVTEKGKDVELRCDPISGHTALYWYRQSLGQGLEFLIYFQGNSAPDKSGLPSDRFSAERTGGSVSTLTIQRTQQEDSAVYLCASSLTLDYTYNEQFFGPGTRLTVL.

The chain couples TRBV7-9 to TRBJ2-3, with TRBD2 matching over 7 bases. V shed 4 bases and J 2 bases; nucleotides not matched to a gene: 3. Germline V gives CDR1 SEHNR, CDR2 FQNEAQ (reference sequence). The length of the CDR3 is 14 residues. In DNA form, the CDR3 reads TGTGCCAGCAGCTCAAGCGGGGCCACAGATACGCAGTATTTT. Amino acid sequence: CASSSSGATDTQYF.

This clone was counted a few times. CDR3 region: CAWRYSKGTEAFF. In DNA, the CDR3 is TGTGCCTGGAGATACAGTAAGGGCACTGAAGCTTTCTTT. The V call is TRBV30, the J call TRBJ1-1, with D unclear. Trimming shortened V by 3 bases and J by 4 bases, and 12 bases separated the two germline ends. CDR1 is GTSNPN, CDR2 SVGIG, per germline (reference sequence). The CDR3 contains 13 residues. The entire variable domain, with the rest obtained from reference TRBV30 and TRBJ1-1, is as follows: SQTIHQWPATLVQPVGSPLSLECTVEGTSNPNLYWYRQAAGRGLQLLFYSVGIGQISSEVPQNLSASRPQDRQFILSSKKLLLSDSGFYLCAWRYSKGTEAFFGQGTRLTVV.

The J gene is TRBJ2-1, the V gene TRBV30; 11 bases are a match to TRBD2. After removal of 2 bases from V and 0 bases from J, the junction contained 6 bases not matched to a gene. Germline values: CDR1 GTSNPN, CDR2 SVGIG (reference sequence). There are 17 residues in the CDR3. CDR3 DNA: TGTGCCTGGAGTCGTAGCGGGGGGGCCGTCTCCTACAATGAGCAGTTCTTC. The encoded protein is CAWSRSGGAVSYNEQFF.

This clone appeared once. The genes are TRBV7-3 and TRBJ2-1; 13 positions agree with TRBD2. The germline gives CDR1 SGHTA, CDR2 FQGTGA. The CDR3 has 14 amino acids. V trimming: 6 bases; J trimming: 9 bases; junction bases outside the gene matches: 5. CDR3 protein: CASSRLAGGREQFF. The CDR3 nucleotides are TGTGCCAGCAGTCGACTAGCGGGAGGACGTGAGCAGTTCTTC.

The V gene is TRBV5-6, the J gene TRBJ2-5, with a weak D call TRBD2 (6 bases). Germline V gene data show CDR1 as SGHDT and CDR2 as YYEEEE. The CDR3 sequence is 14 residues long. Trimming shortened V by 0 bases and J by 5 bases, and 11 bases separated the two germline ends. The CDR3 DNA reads TGTGCCAGCAGCTTGGCCCTTGGGAGGGAGACCCAGTACTTC. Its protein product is CASSLALGRETQYF.

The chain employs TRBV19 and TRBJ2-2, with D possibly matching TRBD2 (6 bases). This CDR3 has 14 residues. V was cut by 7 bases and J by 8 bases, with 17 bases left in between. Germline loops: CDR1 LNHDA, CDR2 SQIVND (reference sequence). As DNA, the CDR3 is TGTGCCAGTACCGGATTGGGGGGTTCAGGGGAGCTGTTTTTT. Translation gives CASTGLGGSGELFF.

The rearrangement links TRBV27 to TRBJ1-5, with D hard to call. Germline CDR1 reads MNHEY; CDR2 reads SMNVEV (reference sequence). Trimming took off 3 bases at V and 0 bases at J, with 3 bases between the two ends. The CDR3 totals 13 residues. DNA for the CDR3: TGTGCCAGCAGTTTTGCTAGCAATCAGCCCCAGCATTTT. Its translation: CASSFASNQPQHF.

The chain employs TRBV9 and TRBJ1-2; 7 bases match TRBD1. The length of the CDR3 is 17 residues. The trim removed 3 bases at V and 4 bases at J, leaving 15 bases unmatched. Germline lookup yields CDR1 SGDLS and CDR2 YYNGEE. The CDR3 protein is CASSADPGQAAFYGYTF. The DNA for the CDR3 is TGTGCCAGCAGCGCTGATCCCGGACAGGCCGCGTTCTATGGCTACACCTTC.

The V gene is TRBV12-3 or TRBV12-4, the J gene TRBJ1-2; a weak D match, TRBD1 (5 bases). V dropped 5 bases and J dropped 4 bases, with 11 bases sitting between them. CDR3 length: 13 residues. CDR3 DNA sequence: TGTGCCAGCAGTAGGGACGGGGTCTATGGCTACACCTTC. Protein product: CASSRDGVYGYTF.

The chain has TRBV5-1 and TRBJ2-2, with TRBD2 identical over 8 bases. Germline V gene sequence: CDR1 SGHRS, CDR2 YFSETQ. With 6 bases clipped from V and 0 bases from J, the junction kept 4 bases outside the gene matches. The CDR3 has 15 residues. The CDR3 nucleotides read TGCGCCAGCACCCGACTAGCGACGAACACCGGGGAGCTGTTTTTT. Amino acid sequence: CASTRLATNTGELFF.

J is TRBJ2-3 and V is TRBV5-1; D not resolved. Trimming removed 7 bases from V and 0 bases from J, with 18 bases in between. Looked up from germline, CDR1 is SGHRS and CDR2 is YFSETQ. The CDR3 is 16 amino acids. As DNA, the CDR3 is TGCGCCAGCCGCCACGCACTGCTAACTAGCACAGATACGCAGTATTTT. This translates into CASRHALLTSTDTQYF. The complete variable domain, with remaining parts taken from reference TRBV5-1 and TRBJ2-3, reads KAGVTQTPRYLIKTRGQQVTLSCSPISGHRSVSWYQQTPGQGLQFLFEYFSETQRNKGNFPGRFSGRQFSNSRSEMNVSTLELGDSALYLCASRHALLTSTDTQYFGPGTRLTVL.

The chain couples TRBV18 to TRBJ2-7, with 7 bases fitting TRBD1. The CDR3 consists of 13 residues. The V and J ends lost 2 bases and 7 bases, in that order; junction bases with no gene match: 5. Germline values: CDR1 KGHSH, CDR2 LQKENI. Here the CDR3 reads CASSPNDRAEQYF. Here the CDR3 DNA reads TGTGCCAGCTCACCAAATGACAGGGCGGAGCAGTACTTC.

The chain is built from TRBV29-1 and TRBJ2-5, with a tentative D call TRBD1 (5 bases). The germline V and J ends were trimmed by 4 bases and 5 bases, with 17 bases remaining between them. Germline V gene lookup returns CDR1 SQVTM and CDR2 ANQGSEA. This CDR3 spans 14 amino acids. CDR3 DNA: TGCAGCGTTGTCCGTGGGGCACGCAGGGAGACCCAGTACTTC. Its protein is CSVVRGARRETQYF.

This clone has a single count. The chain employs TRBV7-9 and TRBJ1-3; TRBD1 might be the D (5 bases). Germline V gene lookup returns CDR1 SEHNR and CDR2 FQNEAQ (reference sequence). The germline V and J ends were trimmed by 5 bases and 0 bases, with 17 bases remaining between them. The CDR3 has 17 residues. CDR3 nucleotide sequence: TGTGCCAGCAGCCCAGCCCGGTTGGGGCTCTCTGGAAACACCATATATTTT. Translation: CASSPARLGLSGNTIYF.